This paragraph reports one T cell receptor beta chain. The antigen remains undetermined. One junction end does not reproduce the germline sequence, and a read error may be involved. This record belongs to a study of blood T cells in healthy people across ages. A second 7 to 11 cycle PCR used barcoded and J-beta primers. Each cDNA was tagged by a template-switch adaptor containing 12 random nucleotides. TCRdb ran MiXCR on the 5' RACE reads and lists one entry per CDR3 protein. This sample has about 1,600,000 distinct CDR3 sequences, with 42% found just once. Per sample, no less than 6 micrograms of total RNA were extracted. CDR1 is KGHSH, CDR2 LQKENI, per germline. This CDR3 comprises 15 residues. Whole-study results and caveats: No one knew whether donors had CMV, which possibly confounded expanded clonotype changes.

The clonotype comes from a woman aged 18-35 years in good health. The genes are TRBV18 and TRBJ1-2; D ambiguous. The sample comprised blood. CDR3 nucleotides: TGCGCCAGCTCACCACCCCGAGGGTCTAACTATGGCTACACCTTC. Its protein product is CASSPPRGSNYGYTF.